This entry lists 32 T cell receptor beta chains sequenced from one sample in a study of T cell responses to AZD1222 COVID-19 vaccine. Profiling relied on immunoSEQ multiplex PCR, and the TCRdb table lists in-frame clones only, not all of them. The sample lists 65,000 to 85,000 clones, around 84% occurring once. The material was peripheral blood, obtained on day 0 of AZD1222 vaccination. The receptors stem from an adult in good health.

The rearrangement links TRBV5-1 to TRBJ2-2; the match to TRBD2 covers 8 bases. Germline CDR1 SGHRS, CDR2 YFSETQ. V lost 4 bases to trimming and J lost 4 bases; unmatched junction nucleotides: 6. The CDR3 length is 15 residues. Here the CDR3 reads CASSSGGLSTGELFF. The DNA for the CDR3 is TGCGCCAGCAGCAGCGGGGGCTTAAGCACCGGGGAGCTGTTTTTT.

The rearrangement links TRBV11-1 to TRBJ2-1; 7 bases line up with TRBD2. Germline V gene lookup returns CDR1 SGHAT and CDR2 FQDESV (reference sequence). V shed 2 bases, J shed 6 bases, and the junction held 4 bases outside the gene matches. This CDR3 is built from 14 residues. DNA for the CDR3: TGTGCCAGCAGCTTAAACGGGGGGATCAATGAGCAGTTCTTC. Translated, it gives CASSLNGGINEQFF. The whole variable domain, remainder taken from reference TRBV11-1 and TRBJ2-1, is EAEVAQSPRYKITEKSQAVAFWCDPISGHATLYWYRQILGQGPELLVQFQDESVVDDSQLPKDRFSAERLKGVDSTLKIQPAELGDSAMYLCASSLNGGINEQFFGPGTRLTVL.

Concerning this clone: The same CDR3 can be traced to other DNA sequences in this sample. This sequence joins TRBV28 and TRBJ2-7; D is possibly TRBD2 (6 bases). Germline CDR1 and CDR2: MDHEN and SYDVKM. The V end lost 8 bases, the J end lost 0 bases, and 14 bases lay between the germline ends. The CDR3 contains 14 residues. The DNA for the CDR3 is TGTGCCAGCCGAACCGGGGGAAGCTCCTACGAGCAGTACTTC. It is translated as CASRTGGSSYEQYF.

This clone was observed many times. This chain uses TRBV18 with TRBJ1-1, with a tentative D call TRBD1 (5 bases). Trimming shortened V by 6 bases and J by 0 bases, and 20 bases separated the two germline ends. The CDR3 is 17 amino acids. Germline lookup yields CDR1 KGHSH and CDR2 LQKENI. Here the CDR3 DNA reads TGTGCCAGCTCTCCGGACACCCTAGGGAGGATGAACACTGAAGCTTTCTTT. Its protein is CASSPDTLGRMNTEAFF.

V is TRBV7-2 and J is TRBJ1-5, with D uncertain. Trimming took off 2 bases at V and 6 bases at J, with 5 bases between the two ends. Germline CDR1 SGHTA, CDR2 FQGNSA. The CDR3 runs 12 residues. The CDR3 here is CASSLMGQPQHF. The CDR3 DNA follows: TGTGCCAGCAGCTTAATGGGTCAGCCCCAGCATTTT.

The CDR3 loop reads CASSLASTWGKQQYF. CDR3 coding DNA: TGCGCCAGCAGCTTGGCCTCAACCTGGGGAAAACAGCAGTACTTC. This sequence joins TRBV5-1 and TRBJ2-7, with unresolved D. Trimming took off 0 bases at V and 8 bases at J, with 18 bases between the two ends. CDR1 is SGHRS, CDR2 YFSETQ, per germline. CDR3 length: 15 residues.

This chain links TRBV5-1 with TRBJ1-4; no firm D call. Germline CDR1 SGHRS, CDR2 YFSETQ. Trimming took 2 bases from V and 8 from J, leaving 13 bases between them. This CDR3 comprises 14 residues. This CDR3 is CASSFQWEREKLFF. In DNA form, the CDR3 reads TGCGCCAGCAGCTTTCAATGGGAGCGGGAAAAACTGTTTTTT. The variable domain in full, with the rest retrieved from reference TRBV5-1 and TRBJ1-4, is KAGVTQTPRYLIKTRGQQVTLSCSPISGHRSVSWYQQTPGQGLQFLFEYFSETQRNKGNFPGRFSGRQFSNSRSEMNVSTLELGDSALYLCASSFQWEREKLFFGSGTQLSVL.

The V call is TRBV9, the J call TRBJ2-1; no clear D. Trimming took 0 bases from V and 9 from J, leaving 10 bases between them. Per the germline V gene, CDR1 is SGDLS and CDR2 is YYNGEE. This CDR3 is built from 13 residues. In DNA, the CDR3 is TGTGCCAGCAGCGTAGTGGAGCTCGCTGAGCAGTTCTTC. Translating gives CASSVVELAEQFF.

V is TRBV5-6 and J is TRBJ1-6; D gene ambiguous. V was cut by 5 bases and J by 6 bases, with 24 bases left in between. The CDR3 length is 18 residues. Germline V gene lookup returns CDR1 SGHDT and CDR2 YYEEEE. The CDR3 is CASSYPGVPLGVNSPLHF. CDR3 nucleotide sequence: TGTGCCAGCAGTTATCCGGGAGTACCCCTTGGGGTTAATTCACCCCTCCACTTT.

The rearrangement joins TRBV7-3 to TRBJ2-2; D remains unclear. The V end was cut by 3 bases, the J end by 0 bases, with 11 bases between. Per germline, CDR1 SGHTA and CDR2 FQGTGA. CDR3 size: 16 residues. Written as DNA, the CDR3 is TGTGCCAGCAGCTTCAGGTCCGGCGCGAACACCGGGGAGCTGTTTTTT. Its protein product is CASSFRSGANTGELFF.

The V call is TRBV6-1, the J call TRBJ2-7; possibly TRBD2 for D (6 bases). Germline-derived CDR1 and CDR2 are MNHNS and SASEGT. The V gene lost 3 bases and the J gene lost 0 bases, with 6 bases spanning the gap. The CDR3 has 13 amino acids. The CDR3 coding sequence is TGTGCCAGCAGTGAGCGGGACTCCTACGAGCAGTACTTC. Translation: CASSERDSYEQYF.

The count of this clone is one. V and J are TRBV7-9 and TRBJ1-4, with 9 bases that match TRBD1. From germline, CDR1 is SEHNR and CDR2 FQNEAQ (reference sequence). Trimming at V came to 5 bases and at J to 2 bases, leaving 3 bases not matched to a gene. The CDR3 covers 15 residues. CDR3 nucleotide sequence: TGTGCCAGCAGCCAAGGGACAGGGACTAATGAAAAACTGTTTTTT. It specifies CASSQGTGTNEKLFF.

The chain is built from TRBV6-2 or TRBV6-3 and TRBJ1-2; no clear D gene. The germline V gene encodes CDR1 MNHEY and CDR2 SVGEGT. The CDR3 has 14 residues. With 2 bases removed from V and 4 bases from J, the gap between germline ends came to 11 bases. The CDR3 is CASSYMAESYGYTF. The DNA of the CDR3 is TGTGCCAGCAGTTACATGGCAGAATCCTATGGCTACACCTTC.

This chain joins TRBV9 and TRBJ2-3; D gene unclear. The CDR3 is 15 residues long. In germline, CDR1 is SGDLS, CDR2 YYNGEE. Trimming removed 0 bases at V and 6 bases at J, with 14 bases between. The CDR3 here is CASSVVERRDDTQYF. The DNA of the CDR3 is TGTGCCAGCAGCGTAGTGGAGAGAAGGGATGATACGCAGTATTTT.

This clone was recorded a few times. The J gene is TRBJ1-3, the V gene TRBV6-5, with no clear D. Germline V lookup: CDR1 MNHEY, CDR2 SVGAGI. Trimming took 0 bases from V and 1 from J, leaving 7 bases between them. The CDR3 sequence is 15 residues long. The CDR3 sequence is CASSYSRFSGNTIYF. CDR3 bases: TGTGCCAGCAGTTACTCGAGGTTTTCTGGAAACACCATATATTTT.

The rearrangement uses TRBV19 and TRBJ2-1, with 9 bases identical to TRBD2. CDR3 length: 14 amino acids. V lost 6 bases, J lost 9 bases, and 9 bases stayed unmatched. The V gene's germline CDR1 is LNHDA and CDR2 SQIVND (reference sequence). CDR3 residues: CASSRGTSTSEQFF. The CDR3 nucleotides are TGTGCCAGTAGCAGGGGGACTAGCACGTCTGAGCAGTTCTTC.

This rearrangement joins TRBV24-1 to TRBJ2-5; D unclear. Germline CDR1 reads KGHDR; CDR2 reads SFDVKD. Trimming removed 5 bases from V and 5 bases from J, with 20 bases in between. This CDR3 comprises 16 residues. The CDR3 region has the DNA TGTGCCACCAGTGGGAGCAGAGTATCGGTTGAGGAGACCCAGTACTTC. Translation gives CATSGSRVSVEETQYF.

The rearrangement uses TRBV6-5 and TRBJ1-1; D is uncertain. This CDR3 comprises 12 residues. Per the germline V gene, CDR1 is MNHEY and CDR2 is SVGAGI. The ends were cut back, 7 bases at V and 2 bases at J, with 8 bases in the middle. The CDR3 loop is CASNRLNTEAFF. The CDR3 nucleotides read TGTGCCAGCAACAGATTAAACACTGAAGCTTTCTTT.

This chain joins TRBV28 and TRBJ1-1, with D hard to call. CDR1 is MDHEN and CDR2 is SYDVKM in the germline V gene. CDR3 length equals 14 residues. Trimming cost V 1 base and J 4 bases, with 10 bases left between them. CDR3 protein: CASSLYDLGTEAFF. The CDR3, as DNA: TGTGCCAGCAGTTTATACGATTTGGGCACTGAAGCTTTCTTT.

The CDR3 is CASSPTQGRASGANVLTF. The CDR3 DNA reads TGTGCCAGCAGTCCTACCCAGGGGAGGGCCTCTGGGGCCAACGTCCTGACTTTC. V usage is TRBV2 and J usage is TRBJ2-6; D might be TRBD2 (7 bases). V was clipped by 5 bases and J by 0 bases, with 17 bases between them. Germline V gives CDR1 SNHLY, CDR2 FYNNEI. This CDR3 has 18 amino acids.

This clone was counted between two and nine times. The chain couples TRBV4-1 to TRBJ2-2, with 11 bases lining up with TRBD1. Germline V gene lookup returns CDR1 MGHRA and CDR2 YSYEKL. Trimming removed 2 bases from V and 6 bases from J; junction bases left unmatched: 2. The CDR3 extends over 15 amino acids. This chain's CDR3 is CASSQSGQGAGELFF. The CDR3 DNA is TGCGCCAGCAGCCAATCGGGACAGGGGGCCGGGGAGCTGTTTTTT.

CDR3 sequence reads: CASNWVRTNYGYTF. Here the CDR3 DNA reads TGTGCCAGCAACTGGGTCAGGACGAACTATGGCTACACCTTC. V is TRBV6-5 and J is TRBJ1-2; no firm D call. The CDR3 is 14 amino acids. The germline CDR1 and CDR2 sequences are MNHEY and SVGAGI. Trimming shortened V by 7 bases and J by 2 bases, and 14 bases separated the two germline ends.

This rearrangement joins TRBV15 to TRBJ1-5; D remains unclear. V lost 5 bases and J 5 bases, leaving 10 bases between the germline ends. This CDR3 spans 13 amino acids. Germline loops: CDR1 LNHNV, CDR2 YYDKDF (reference sequence). The CDR3 protein is CATSEGRDQPQHF. The CDR3, as DNA: TGTGCCACCAGCGAAGGGAGAGATCAGCCCCAGCATTTT.

The chain recombines TRBV5-1 with TRBJ1-2; D is possibly TRBD1 (5 bases). The V end was cut by 0 bases, the J end by 1 base, with 19 bases between. Germline values: CDR1 SGHRS, CDR2 YFSETQ. There are 18 residues in the CDR3. CDR3 bases: TGCGCCAGCAGCTTGGCCCCAGACAGTTCCAAGAATAACTATGGCTACACCTTC. It translates to CASSLAPDSSKNNYGYTF.

This clone was found once. This chain links TRBV9 with TRBJ1-2; 8 bases match TRBD1. The CDR3 covers 14 residues. V was clipped by 4 bases and J by 2 bases; unmatched bases: 4. Germline V gene lookup returns CDR1 SGDLS and CDR2 YYNGEE. The CDR3, as DNA: TGTGCCAGCAGCCGCAGGACAGGGAACTATGGCTACACCTTC. As protein: CASSRRTGNYGYTF.

The chain recombines TRBV7-9 with TRBJ2-7, with D unresolved. Germline CDR1 is SEHNR and CDR2 is FQNEAQ (reference sequence). This CDR3 is built from 15 residues. V was cut by 0 bases and J by 2 bases, with 11 bases left in between. The CDR3 loop is CASSLAYQATYEQYF. DNA for the CDR3: TGTGCCAGCAGCTTAGCTTACCAGGCGACCTACGAGCAGTACTTC.

The V call is TRBV11-2, the J call TRBJ1-2, with 8 bases that match TRBD1. CDR3 length equals 13 residues. The germline CDR1 and CDR2 sequences are SGHAT and FQNNGV. V lost 3 bases, J lost 4 bases, and 1 base stayed unmatched. CDR3 in DNA: TGTGCCAGCAGCTTCCAGGGGGCCTATGGCTACACCTTC. Translated, it gives CASSFQGAYGYTF.

V and J are TRBV7-2 and TRBJ2-7, with D unclear. Looked up from germline, CDR1 is SGHTA and CDR2 is FQGNSA. The CDR3 is 14 amino acids. The V end lost 4 bases, the J end lost 3 bases, and 13 bases lay between the germline ends. DNA for the CDR3: TGTGCCAGCAGCTCCTACAAGGCGGACTACGAGCAGTACTTC. Translation: CASSSYKADYEQYF.

The CDR3 region is CASSLSRNSYEQYF. The CDR3 nucleotides read TGTGCCAGCAGCTTGTCGAGGAACAGCTACGAGCAGTACTTC. This chain connects TRBV11-1 to TRBJ2-7; D is uncertain. The germline V gene encodes CDR1 SGHAT and CDR2 FQDESV (reference sequence). The CDR3 runs to 14 residues. The V gene lost 3 bases and the J gene lost 3 bases, with 12 bases spanning the gap.

The chain links TRBV27 to TRBJ2-1; TRBD2 matches 7 bases. From germline, CDR1 is MNHEY and CDR2 SMNVEV (reference sequence). This CDR3 region has 14 residues. Trimming at V came to 7 bases and at J to 4 bases, leaving 7 bases not matched to a gene. CDR3 amino acids: CASTLVRGYNEQFF. DNA of the CDR3: TGTGCCAGCACACTTGTGCGGGGGTACAATGAGCAGTTCTTC.

The chain joins TRBV20-1 to TRBJ1-2; D uncertain. This CDR3 has 11 residues. The germline CDR1 and CDR2 sequences are DFQATT and SNEGSKA (reference sequence). V was cut by 3 bases and J by 8 bases, with 10 bases left in between. In nucleotides, the CDR3 is TGCAGTGCTAGGTGGGGAGGCGGCTACACCTTC. It translates to CSARWGGGYTF.

This chain links TRBV18 with TRBJ1-2, with D perhaps matching TRBD1 (5 bases). Germline lookup yields CDR1 KGHSH and CDR2 LQKENI. V was clipped by 5 bases and J by 3 bases, with 10 bases between them. The CDR3 runs to 13 residues. CDR3: CASSAGTDYGYTF. Here the CDR3 DNA reads TGTGCCAGCTCAGCCGGGACGGACTATGGCTACACCTTC.